Listed here are 2 T cell receptor beta chains from one sample, sequenced in a study of Ad26.COV2.S vaccination and SARS-CoV-2 variants. Sequenced by immunoSEQ multiplex PCR; TCRdb stores in-frame clones only, minus some. There are hundreds of thousands of clones in the sample; approximately 86% occur only once, and around 11% lies in the top ten. Treatment meaning: over 15 received Ad26.COV2.S at low or high dose, single or two shots; 5 received placebo; per-sample allocation not given. It was on day 63 after the first vaccine or placebo injection that samples were taken. The sequenced sample was peripheral blood, obtained in a trial of Ad26.COV2.S vaccine versus placebo. All receptors derive from a person between 18 and 59 years old who received the Ad26.COV2.S COVID-19 vaccine or a placebo.

The rearrangement links TRBV18 to TRBJ1-3; no reliable D call. The germline V and J ends were trimmed by 1 base and 2 bases, with 12 bases remaining between them. Per the germline V gene, CDR1 is KGHSH and CDR2 is LQKENI. The CDR3 is made up of 16 amino acids. CDR3 residues: CASSPQDGLTGNTIYF. The CDR3 bases are TGTGCCAGCTCACCACAAGACGGGTTGACTGGAAACACCATATATTTT.

V gene TRBV28 combines with J gene TRBJ2-3; TRBD2 matches at 11 bases. The CDR3 runs 14 residues. V gave up 3 bases and J gave up 4 bases; unmatched junction bases: 0. Per germline, CDR1 MDHEN and CDR2 SYDVKM. The CDR3 DNA reads as TGTGCCAGCAGTTTTAGCGGGGGGGCAGATACGCAGTATTTT. Translating it yields CASSFSGGADTQYF. Supplemented by reference TRBV28 and TRBJ2-3, the full variable domain reads DVKVTQSSRYLVKRTGEKVFLECVQDMDHENMFWYRQDPGLGLRLIYFSYDVKMKEKGDIPEGYSVSREKKERFSLILESASTNQTSMYLCASSFSGGADTQYFGPGTRLTVL.